This T cell receptor (beta chain) was captured in a study of T-cell reconstitution after alpha-beta-depleted transplantation in children. Using unique molecular identifiers, the investigators prepared the TCRbeta library. TCRdb reanalysed the PCR reads using MiXCR and keeps one entry per CDR3 protein. The sample includes 200,000 to 250,000 distinct CDR3 sequences, 6.5% to 9% of them seen just once. This clonotype was seen ten or more times. V was clipped by 2 bases and J by 3 bases, with 10 bases between them. Germline CDR1 is MNHEY and CDR2 is SVGAGI. CDR3 size: 15 residues. The sequence was collected from a male patient under 18 who had a stem cell transplant for acute lymphoblastic leukemia, so the T cells may come from the graft donor. The sequenced sample was PBMCs, mostly from graft donor cells, obtained 180 days after TCRalphabeta/CD19-depleted stem cell transplant. The genes are TRBV6-5 and TRBJ1-4; D not resolved. CDR3 in amino acids: CASSYPLAPNEKLFF. CDR3 sequence (DNA): TGTGCCAGCAGTTACCCACTCGCACCTAATGAAAAACTGTTTTTT.